These 5 T cell receptor beta chains were sequenced from one sample in a study of shared clonotypes between healthy human individuals. In the naive CD8 group, cells lacked CD45RO and were positively selected for CCR7, so terminally differentiated effector memory CD45RA+ cells were left out. The assay was immunoSEQ multiplex PCR, and TCRdb's table has in-frame clones only and misses some. The sample contains some 630,000 clones, 96% of which appear only once. The sequencing sample was made of naive CD8+ T cells sorted from blood. These receptors originate from a woman younger than 45 in good health.

V gene TRBV7-2 combines with J gene TRBJ2-7, with TRBD1 matching 7 bases. V gave up 5 bases and J gave up 2 bases; unmatched junction bases: 9. The CDR3 loop spans 15 amino acids. Germline loops: CDR1 SGHTA, CDR2 FQGNSA. The CDR3 DNA reads as TGTGCCAGCAGCGAGTACAGGGGTTCCGCCTACGAGCAGTACTTC. Translation: CASSEYRGSAYEQYF.

The chain has TRBV13 and TRBJ2-7; 7 positions agree with TRBD2. Germline CDR1 and CDR2: PRHDT and FYEKMQ (reference sequence). V shed 5 bases, J shed 4 bases, and the junction held 8 bases outside the gene matches. The CDR3 spans 14 residues. The CDR3 nucleotides are TGTGCCAGCAGCCAAGCGGGAATAGGTTACGAGCAGTACTTC. It yields the protein CASSQAGIGYEQYF.

The V gene is TRBV7-8, the J gene TRBJ2-1; D remains unclear. Germline lookup yields CDR1 SGHVS and CDR2 FQNEAQ. The V and J ends lost 1 base and 0 bases respectively, with 16 bases between them. The CDR3 consists of 18 residues. The chain's CDR3 is CASSLGMVASSSYNEQFF. CDR3 DNA sequence: TGTGCCAGCAGCTTAGGGATGGTTGCTTCGAGCTCCTACAATGAGCAGTTCTTC.

In the case of this clone: This same CDR3 is encoded by further DNA sequences in the sample. The chain combines TRBV27 with TRBJ2-7; D is tentatively TRBD1 or TRBD2 (5 bases each). The CDR3 is 13 residues long. V gave up 3 bases and J gave up 3 bases, with 9 bases separating them. Germline CDR1 MNHEY, CDR2 SMNVEV (reference sequence). The CDR3 reads CASSLGPYYEQYF. The DNA of the CDR3 is TGTGCCAGCAGTTTGGGACCTTACTACGAGCAGTACTTC.

This clone was detected only a few times. The chain is built from TRBV7-9 and TRBJ2-7, with TRBD2 matching over 9 bases. This CDR3 comprises 14 residues. The V gene's germline CDR1 is SEHNR and CDR2 FQNEAQ (reference sequence). V shed 5 bases and J 5 bases; nucleotides not matched to a gene: 7. CDR3 DNA: TGTGCCAGCAGCCCCCTTAGCGGGAGTGACGAGCAGTACTTC. Its protein is CASSPLSGSDEQYF.